This T cell receptor beta chain was recovered during a study of T-cell reconstitution after alpha-beta-depleted transplantation in children. This clonotype was detected many times. Preparing the TCRbeta library involved the use of unique molecular identifiers. TCRdb analysed the PCR reads with MiXCR anew, one entry per CDR3 protein. The sample lists about 110,000 distinct CDR3 sequences, approximately 10% occurring once. Germline assignment: CDR1 SGHRS and CDR2 YFSETQ. The CDR3 runs 13 residues. Trimming took 5 bases from V and 1 from J, leaving 7 bases between them. This specimen was PBMCs from the stem cell graft donor, taken from the stem cell graft. The receptor's source is a human donor who donated a stem cell graft to a child with acute lymphoblastic leukemia. The chain employs TRBV5-1 and TRBJ2-1; a weak D match, TRBD2 (6 bases). CDR3 residues: CASSGGSYNEQFF. The CDR3 bases are TGCGCCAGCAGTGGGGGGTCCTACAATGAGCAGTTCTTC. The whole variable domain, filled in from reference TRBV5-1 and TRBJ2-1, reads KAGVTQTPRYLIKTRGQQVTLSCSPISGHRSVSWYQQTPGQGLQFLFEYFSETQRNKGNFPGRFSGRQFSNSRSEMNVSTLELGDSALYLCASSGGSYNEQFFGPGTRLTVL.